The entry below describes one T cell receptor (beta chain). Its antigen remains undetermined. Base quality data are lacking; no much larger clone is found one base away. Trimming removed 3 bases from V and 3 bases from J, leaving 9 bases between the germline ends. Inclusive of the bounding cysteine and phenylalanine, the CDR3 is 14 residues long. Only CDR3 DNA is held: 42 bases, read in frame from base 1. Per the germline V gene, MNHEY is the CDR1 and SVGEGT is the CDR2. Collaborating institutions collected whole blood in K2EDTA tubes following their own protocols. Collaborator samples were shipped for TCRbeta analysis as frozen whole blood, isolated PBMCs, or DNA extracted from either sample type. The record originates from a study of blood T cell repertoires in COVID-19 (dated by TCRdb to 2019 to 2021). About the full investigation: Samples covering the acute and convalescent phases of COVID-19 were provided by collaborators in the United States, Italy and Spain. The prospective study material was composed of cDNA or gDNA derived from T cells, B-cell-depleted T cells, or PBMCs. Deeply sampled blood TCRbeta repertoires from subjects exposed to, actively infected with, or recovered from COVID-19 were included in the dataset. The repertoires were released in a freely available public database intended as a resource for research on the immune response to SARS-CoV-2. The samples were drawn from the first 160 participants of the ongoing ImmuneRACE study and from more than 1,000 subjects provided by 6 global collaborators. Sample metadata almost always included a de-identified subject ID, COVID-19 status, age in years and sex. Where HLA class I and class II types were available, the types were taken from metadata supplied by the sample provider, not from assay-based typing. Study-level results and caveats: The amount of clinical and demographic metadata varied by source and participant and was provided uncurated.

TCRbeta CDR3 regions were amplified from genomic DNA by means of the immunoSEQ Assay, a bias-controlled multiplex PCR. The authors' analysis ran thus. The number of nucleated cells in each sample was estimated by amplification of reference gene primers within the assay. To quantify the absolute abundance of each unique TCRbeta CDR3 rearrangement, sequence reads were collapsed and filtered. For each sample, productive Simpson clonality was calculated as the square root of Simpson's diversity index across productive rearrangements. This immuneACCESS table, as held by TCRdb, lists in-frame sequences with V and J called but not all clones. Of the missing ones, under half trace to an unresolved V gene in checked studies; the others have no known cause. V, J and clone size are those of that table, while D and trimming were read from the DNA. Here the sample has over 75,000 clones; around 90% occur a single time. The ten largest clones capture 1.5% of the sample.

Sequencing used peripheral blood. This clonotype was obtained from a human donor with active COVID-19. The donor label of this sample is uncertain. Recombination linked TRBV6-2 or TRBV6-3 to TRBJ1-5, with the identity of the D gene unclear. The CDR3 reads as follows: CASSYTQVNQPQHF. The sequenced DNA is TGTGCCAGCAGTTATACCCAGGTCAATCAGCCCCAGCATTTT.